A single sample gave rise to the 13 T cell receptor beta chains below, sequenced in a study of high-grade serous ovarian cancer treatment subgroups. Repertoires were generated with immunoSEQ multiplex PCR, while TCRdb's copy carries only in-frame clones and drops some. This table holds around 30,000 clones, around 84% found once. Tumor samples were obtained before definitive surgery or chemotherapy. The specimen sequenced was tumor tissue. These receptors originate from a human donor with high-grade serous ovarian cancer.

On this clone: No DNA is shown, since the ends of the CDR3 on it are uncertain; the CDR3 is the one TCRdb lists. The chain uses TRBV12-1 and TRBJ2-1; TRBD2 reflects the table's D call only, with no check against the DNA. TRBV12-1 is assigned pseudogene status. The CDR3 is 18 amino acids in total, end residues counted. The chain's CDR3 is CASSFWASGSTVGNEQFF.

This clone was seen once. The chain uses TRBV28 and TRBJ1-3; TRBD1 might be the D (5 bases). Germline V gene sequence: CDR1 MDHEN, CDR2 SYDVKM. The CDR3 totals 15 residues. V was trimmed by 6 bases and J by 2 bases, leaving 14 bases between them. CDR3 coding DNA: TGTGCCAGCAGGCCTTCCAGGGTCCCTGGAAACACCATATATTTT. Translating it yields CASRPSRVPGNTIYF.

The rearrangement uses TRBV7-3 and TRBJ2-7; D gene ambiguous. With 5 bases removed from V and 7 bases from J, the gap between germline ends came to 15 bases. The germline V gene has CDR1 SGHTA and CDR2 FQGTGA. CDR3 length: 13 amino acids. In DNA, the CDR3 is TGTGCCAGCAGCATCGGACCTGGTGGGGAGCAGTACTTC. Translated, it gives CASSIGPGGEQYF.

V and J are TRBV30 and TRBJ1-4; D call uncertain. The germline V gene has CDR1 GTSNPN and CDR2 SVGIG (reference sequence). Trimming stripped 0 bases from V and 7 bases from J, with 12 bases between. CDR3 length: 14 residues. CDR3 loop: CAWSVRGSREKLFF. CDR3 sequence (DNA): TGTGCCTGGAGTGTACGAGGGTCGCGTGAAAAACTGTTTTTT.

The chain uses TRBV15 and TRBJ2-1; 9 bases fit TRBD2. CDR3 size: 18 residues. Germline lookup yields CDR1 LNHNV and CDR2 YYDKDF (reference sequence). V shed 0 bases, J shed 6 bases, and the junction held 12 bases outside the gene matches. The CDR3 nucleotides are TGTGCCACCAGCAGAGATCGAACGGGGACTAGCACTATCAATGAGCAGTTCTTC. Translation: CATSRDRTGTSTINEQFF. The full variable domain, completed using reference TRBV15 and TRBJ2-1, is DAMVIQNPRYQVTQFGKPVTLSCSQTLNHNVMYWYQQKSSQAPKLLFHYYDKDFNNEADTPDNFQSRRPNTSFCFLDIRSPGLGDTAMYLCATSRDRTGTSTINEQFFGPGTRLTVL.

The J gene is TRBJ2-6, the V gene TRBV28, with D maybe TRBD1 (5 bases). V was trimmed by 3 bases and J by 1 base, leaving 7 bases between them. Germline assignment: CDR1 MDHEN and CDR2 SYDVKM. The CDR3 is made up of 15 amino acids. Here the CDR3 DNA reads TGTGCCAGCAGTTTCCAGGGATCTGGGGCCAACGTCCTGACTTTC. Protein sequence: CASSFQGSGANVLTF.

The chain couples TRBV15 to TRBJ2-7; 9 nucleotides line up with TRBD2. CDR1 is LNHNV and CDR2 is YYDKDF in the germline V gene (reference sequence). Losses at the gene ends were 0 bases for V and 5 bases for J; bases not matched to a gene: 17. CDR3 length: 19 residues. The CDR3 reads CATSREGGGGRGPRNEQYF. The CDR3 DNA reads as TGTGCCACCAGCAGAGAGGGTGGGGGCGGGAGGGGGCCTCGGAACGAGCAGTACTTC. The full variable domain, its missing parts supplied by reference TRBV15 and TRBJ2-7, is DAMVIQNPRYQVTQFGKPVTLSCSQTLNHNVMYWYQQKSSQAPKLLFHYYDKDFNNEADTPDNFQSRRPNTSFCFLDIRSPGLGDTAMYLCATSREGGGGRGPRNEQYFGPGTRLTVT.

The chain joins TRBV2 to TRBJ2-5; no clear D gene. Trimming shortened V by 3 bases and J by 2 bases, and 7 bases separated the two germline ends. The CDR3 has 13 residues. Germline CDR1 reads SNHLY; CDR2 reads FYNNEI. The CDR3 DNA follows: TGTGCCAGCAGTGAGATGCGGCAAGAGACCCAGTACTTC. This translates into CASSEMRQETQYF.

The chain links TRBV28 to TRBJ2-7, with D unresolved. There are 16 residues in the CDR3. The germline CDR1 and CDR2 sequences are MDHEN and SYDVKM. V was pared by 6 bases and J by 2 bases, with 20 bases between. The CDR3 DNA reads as TGTGCCAGCAGCTCATCGGAGTTTCCTCGGACCTACGAGCAGTACTTC. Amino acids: CASSSSEFPRTYEQYF.

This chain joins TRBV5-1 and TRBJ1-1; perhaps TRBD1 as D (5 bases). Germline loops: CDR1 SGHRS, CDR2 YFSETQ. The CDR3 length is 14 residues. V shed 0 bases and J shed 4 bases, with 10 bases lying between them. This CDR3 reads CASSLEGRGTEAFF. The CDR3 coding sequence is TGCGCCAGCAGCTTGGAGGGAAGGGGCACTGAAGCTTTCTTT.

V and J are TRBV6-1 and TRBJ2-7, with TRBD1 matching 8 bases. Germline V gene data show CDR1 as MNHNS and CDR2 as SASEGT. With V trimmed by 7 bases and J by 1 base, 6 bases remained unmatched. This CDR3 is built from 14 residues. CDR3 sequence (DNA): TGTGCCAGCAATTCTCGGACAGGGTCCTACGAGCAGTACTTC. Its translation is CASNSRTGSYEQYF.

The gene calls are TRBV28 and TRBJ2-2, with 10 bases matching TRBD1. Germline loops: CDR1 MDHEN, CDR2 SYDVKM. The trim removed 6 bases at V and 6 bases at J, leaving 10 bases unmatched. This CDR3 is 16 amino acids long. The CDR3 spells CASSPRTGGKAGELFF. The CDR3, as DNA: TGTGCCAGCAGCCCACGGACAGGGGGAAAAGCCGGGGAGCTGTTTTTT.

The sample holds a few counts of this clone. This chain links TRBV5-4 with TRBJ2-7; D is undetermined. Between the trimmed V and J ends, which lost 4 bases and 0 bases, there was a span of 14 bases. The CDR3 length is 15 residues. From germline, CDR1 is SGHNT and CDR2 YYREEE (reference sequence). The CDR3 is CASSDATVFSYEQYF. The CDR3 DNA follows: TGTGCCAGCAGCGATGCCACGGTCTTCTCCTACGAGCAGTACTTC. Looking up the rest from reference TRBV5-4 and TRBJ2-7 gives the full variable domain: ETGVTQSPTHLIKTRGQQVTLRCSSQSGHNTVSWYQQALGQGPQFIFQYYREEENGRGNFPPRFSGLQFPNYSSELNVNALELDDSALYLCASSDATVFSYEQYFGPGTRLTVT.